Listed here is a single T cell receptor (beta chain). The antigen is undetermined. The sample comes from a study of cytomegalovirus exposure and HLA in healthy donors. Study-level points and caveats: The study labeled 180 or so TCR beta chains cytomegalovirus-associated. Reported performance of the classifier showed diagnosis of cytomegalovirus status with high specificity and sensitivity.

J lost 5 bases, V lost 3 bases, and 7 bases had no gene match. Germline CDR1 MGHRA, CDR2 YSYEKL. The CDR3 consists of 15 residues. The data were produced by immunoSEQ multiplex PCR, yet TCRdb's version contains in-frame clones alone and is incomplete. Seen here are about 120,000 clones, 90% to 97% observed once, and the top ten hold less than 2%. The gene calls are TRBV4-1 and TRBJ2-5, with 9 nucleotides matching TRBD2. The TCR comes from a man aged 18 to 29 in good health and CMV-seronegative. The sample comprised PBMCs. In nucleotides, the CDR3 is TGCGCCAGCAGCCAGACCGGGACTAGCCCGGAGACCCAGTACTTC. Translating it yields CASSQTGTSPETQYF.